The 14 T cell receptor beta chains listed next were all sequenced from one sample in a study of OX40 agonist ivuxolimab in advanced cancers. The method was immunoSEQ multiplex PCR; TCRdb's version includes in-frame clones alone and lacks a portion of them. The repertoire holds about 82,000 clones, with less than 85% as singletons. This material consisted of CD4+ or CD8+ T cells sorted from blood, taken in a trial of the OX40 agonist ivuxolimab. Receptors originate from an adult with an advanced solid tumor such as melanoma, head and neck, liver or kidney cancer.

With regard to this clone: The sample carries other DNA sequences with the same CDR3. V and J are TRBV7-3 and TRBJ2-3; possibly TRBD2 for D (5 bases). CDR3 length: 14 amino acids. Trimming removed 5 bases at V and 0 bases at J, with 9 bases between. CDR1 is SGHTA, CDR2 FQGTGA, per germline. CDR3 DNA sequence: TGTGCCAGCAGCGGCGGGCAGAGCACAGATACGCAGTATTTT. Translation gives CASSGGQSTDTQYF. The full variable domain, rest sourced from reference TRBV7-3 and TRBJ2-3, is GAGVSQTPSNKVTEKGKYVELRCDPISGHTALYWYRQSLGQGPEFLIYFQGTGAADDSGLPNDRFFAVRPEGSVSTLKIQRTERGDSAVYLCASSGGQSTDTQYFGPGTRLTVL.

This clone has more than one count but fewer than ten. The junction departs from the called germline gene at one end, perhaps through a read error. The V call is TRBV30, the J call TRBJ1-1; 8 bases agree with TRBD1. This CDR3 is built from 11 residues. The germline V gene has CDR1 GTSNPN and CDR2 SVGIG (reference sequence). CDR3 DNA sequence: TGTGCCTGGGACAGGGTTCAGGGGGCCAGCTTT. It yields the protein CAWDRVQGASF.

Only a few counts were recorded for this clone. The gene calls are TRBV5-1 and TRBJ1-5; D remains ambiguous. The CDR3 is 16 residues long. CDR1 and CDR2 (germline): SGHRS, YFSETQ. V was cut by 0 bases and J by 7 bases, with 17 bases left in between. The CDR3 sequence is CASSLAEGGPGQPQHF. CDR3 nucleotide sequence: TGCGCCAGCAGCTTGGCCGAGGGAGGGCCTGGGCAGCCCCAGCATTTT.

This chain links TRBV9 with TRBJ2-1; D gene ambiguous. This CDR3 contains 15 residues. CDR1 SGDLS and CDR2 YYNGEE come from the germline V gene. V shed 0 bases and J shed 2 bases, with 9 bases lying between them. CDR3 protein: CASSVGTAPYNEQFF. The CDR3 nucleotides read TGTGCCAGCAGCGTAGGAACAGCCCCCTACAATGAGCAGTTCTTC.

V is TRBV5-5 and J is TRBJ1-5, with 8 bases aligning to TRBD1. Trimming at V came to 4 bases and at J to 2 bases, leaving 5 bases not matched to a gene. The germline V gene has CDR1 SGHKS and CDR2 YYEKEE (reference sequence). The CDR3 loop spans 15 amino acids. DNA of the CDR3: TGTGCCAGCAGCATGGACAGGGCTGGCAATCAGCCCCAGCATTTT. It yields the protein CASSMDRAGNQPQHF.

The J gene is TRBJ2-3, the V gene TRBV11-1; D ambiguous. V was cut by 1 base and J by 0 bases, with 14 bases left in between. The CDR3 has 17 residues. The V gene's germline CDR1 is SGHAT and CDR2 FQDESV (reference sequence). CDR3 protein: CASSLGGLGSSTDTQYF. Written as DNA, the CDR3 is TGTGCCAGCAGCTTAGGCGGTCTGGGGTCAAGCACAGATACGCAGTATTTT.

The genes are TRBV7-2 and TRBJ2-7, with D possibly TRBD2 on 6 matching bases. The V gene lost 5 bases and the J gene lost 4 bases, with 18 bases spanning the gap. The germline V gene encodes CDR1 SGHTA and CDR2 FQGNSA. This CDR3 spans 15 amino acids. The CDR3 coding sequence is TGTGCCAGCAGCGAAAACGAGGTTCTAGCGTACGAGCAGTACTTC. It encodes CASSENEVLAYEQYF.

The rearrangement uses TRBV5-4 and TRBJ1-2; no clear D gene. The CDR3 has 12 amino acids. From germline, CDR1 is SGHNT and CDR2 YYREEE (reference sequence). Trimming removed 3 bases from V and 4 bases from J, with 7 bases in between. In DNA, the CDR3 is TGTGCCAGCAGCTCAGACACCTATGGCTACACCTTC. It yields the protein CASSSDTYGYTF.

The V call is TRBV20-1, the J call TRBJ1-2, with TRBD1 identical over 7 bases. Germline V gene sequence: CDR1 DFQATT, CDR2 SNEGSKA (reference sequence). The CDR3 runs 11 residues. V dropped 6 bases and J dropped 6; count of bases not matched to a gene: 4. CDR3 region: CSAVGGDGYTF. CDR3 bases: TGCAGTGCGGTAGGGGGCGATGGCTACACCTTC.

The CDR3 DNA is TGCGCCAGCAGCCAAGGGACTAGCGGGAACAATGAGCAGTTCTTC. This gives the protein CASSQGTSGNNEQFF. The V gene is TRBV4-3, the J gene TRBJ2-1; 12 bases match TRBD2. Trimming at V came to 1 base and at J to 5 bases, leaving 0 bases not matched to a gene. The CDR3 is 15 amino acids. CDR1 LGHNA and CDR2 YSLEER come from the germline V gene.

The rearrangement links TRBV19 to TRBJ1-5, with a possible D match to TRBD1 (6 bases). This CDR3 contains 13 residues. Germline V gene data show CDR1 as LNHDA and CDR2 as SQIVND (reference sequence). The V end was cut by 8 bases, the J end by 4 bases, with 12 bases between. Here the CDR3 reads CASSGQINQPQHF. The DNA for the CDR3 is TGTGCCAGTTCGGGACAAATTAATCAGCCCCAGCATTTT.

The chain carries TRBV7-9 and TRBJ1-4, with a possible D match to TRBD1 (5 bases). Trimming left V 5 bases short and J 7 bases short, with 11 bases between. This CDR3 contains 13 residues. Germline V gives CDR1 SEHNR, CDR2 FQNEAQ (reference sequence). In DNA, the CDR3 is TGTGCCAGCAGCCCGGGACTCGTTGAAAAACTGTTTTTT. It is translated as CASSPGLVEKLFF.

The chain joins TRBV5-1 to TRBJ2-1; weak D call: TRBD2 (6 bases). V lost 0 bases, J lost 0 bases, and 13 bases lay in between. Per germline, CDR1 SGHRS and CDR2 YFSETQ. The CDR3 runs 17 residues. CDR3 nucleotides: TGCGCCAGCAGCTTGGCCGGCGGGGTAAGCTCCTACAATGAGCAGTTCTTC. Protein: CASSLAGGVSSYNEQFF.

The rearrangement uses TRBV30 and TRBJ2-1, with 8 bases identical to TRBD2. Germline V gives CDR1 GTSNPN, CDR2 SVGIG (reference sequence). The CDR3 sequence is 14 residues long. V gave up 3 bases and J gave up 7 bases; unmatched junction bases: 8. The CDR3 DNA sequence: TGTGCCTGGAGCCCGGGGGGGGCCGTTAATGAGCAGTTCTTC. This sequence encodes CAWSPGGAVNEQFF.